One and the same sample provided the 28 T cell receptor beta chains below, sequenced in a study of post-analysis software for immune sequencing data (dated by TCRdb to between 2015 and 2016). Study-level results and caveats: Patients showed significantly higher frequencies than controls for a few TRBV segments, among them TRBV5-6, TRBV5-1 and TRBV20-1.

Library preparation employed PCR. Sequencing took place on an Illumina HiSeq 2500. To reduce PCR and sequencing biases, unique molecular identifiers were built into the TCR beta cDNA libraries. The public reads were reprocessed in TCRdb via fastp at Q25 and MiXCR, keeping in-frame beta chains. Identical CDR3 proteins give one entry, which carries the most common genes and DNA. Here the sample has fewer than 850,000 distinct CDR3 sequences; about 32% occur a single time. The ten largest clonotypes hold approximately 0.55% of the sample. These receptors lack a known antigen. The sample consisted of blood. These receptors were obtained from a girl aged 5-17 years with multiple sclerosis.

The chain uses TRBV4-3 and TRBJ2-5; D remains ambiguous. The J call may be faulty, since TRBJ2-7 better matches the DNA end. CDR1 and CDR2 from the germline V gene are LGHNA and YSLEER. This CDR3 contains 16 residues. In DNA form, the CDR3 reads TGCGCCAGCAGCCAAGATCCAAGGTCCTTTCCCTACGAGCAGTACTTC. Protein product: CASSQDPRSFPYEQYF.

The chain has TRBV20-1 and TRBJ2-5, with 13 bases matching TRBD2. The DNA end lines up better with TRBJ2-7; the J call may be wrong. CDR3 length equals 17 residues. Germline lookup yields CDR1 DFQATT and CDR2 SNEGSKA (reference sequence). This CDR3 is CSATGTGTSGRADEQYF. CDR3 coding DNA: TGCAGTGCTACCGGGACGGGAACTAGCGGGAGGGCCGACGAGCAGTACTTC.

This clonotype was detected a few times. Here the CDR3 DNA reads TGCGCCAGCAGCAAGGGACAGCTGTTACTCACAGATACGCAGTATTTT. Translating gives CASSKGQLLLTDTQYF. This sequence joins TRBV5-1 and TRBJ2-3; 7 bases fit TRBD1. Germline V gene sequence: CDR1 SGHRS, CDR2 YFSETQ. This CDR3 region has 16 residues. V shed 4 bases and J 2 bases; nucleotides not matched to a gene: 10.

This clonotype came up a few times. The gene calls are TRBV3-1 and TRBJ1-2, with D possibly being TRBD1 (6 bases). The germline CDR1 and CDR2 sequences are LGHDT and YNNKEL (reference sequence). Trimming shortened V by 0 bases and J by 6 bases, and 11 bases separated the two germline ends. The CDR3 is made up of 14 amino acids. CDR3 nucleotide sequence: TGTGCCAGCAGCCAAGATCGGACAGCCGATGGCTACACCTTC. It codes for CASSQDRTADGYTF.

This clonotype was observed a few times. This chain joins TRBV20-1 and TRBJ1-2, with D possibly being TRBD1 (5 bases). Trimming took 3 bases from V and 1 from J, leaving 18 bases between them. CDR3 length: 16 amino acids. CDR1 and CDR2 (germline): DFQATT, SNEGSKA (reference sequence). CDR3 region: CSARPVGTEFNYGYTF. In DNA form, the CDR3 reads TGCAGTGCTAGGCCAGTCGGGACGGAGTTTAACTATGGCTACACCTTC.

The sample holds a few counts of this clonotype. The CDR3, as DNA: TGTGCCAGCAGCTTCCCGAAGACTAGCGGGATACTAACTGAGCAGTTCTTC. Amino acid sequence: CASSFPKTSGILTEQFF. The chain uses TRBV7-6 and TRBJ2-1, with 11 bases lining up with TRBD2. The CDR3 consists of 17 residues. V was clipped by 3 bases and J by 9 bases; unmatched bases: 13. CDR1 and CDR2 (germline): SGHVS, FNYEAQ.

This clonotype has just a few counts. The chain has TRBV29-1 and TRBJ2-3, with TRBD1 matching over 10 bases. The V gene end was trimmed by 4 bases and the J gene end by 7 bases; junction bases not matched to a gene: 11. The CDR3 runs 15 residues. Germline lookup yields CDR1 SQVTM and CDR2 ANQGSEA. The CDR3 nucleotides read TGCAGCGTTGGTCCCGGGACAGGGGTCTTCAATACGCAGTATTTT. Protein product: CSVGPGTGVFNTQYF.

This clonotype was seen only a few times. The chain is built from TRBV20-1 and TRBJ2-1; tentative D call: TRBD2 (7 bases). Germline V lookup: CDR1 DFQATT, CDR2 SNEGSKA (reference sequence). This CDR3 region has 16 residues. Deletions cut 6 bases from V and 8 bases from J, with 26 bases between. CDR3: CSAGGGASGLSDEQFF. The CDR3 bases are TGCAGTGCAGGGGGAGGGGCTAGCGGACTTTCGGATGAGCAGTTCTTC.

The genes are TRBV20-1 and TRBJ1-5, with D hard to call. Germline V gene data show CDR1 as DFQATT and CDR2 as SNEGSKA (reference sequence). The length of the CDR3 is 17 residues. The V end was cut by 1 base, the J end by 4 bases, with 20 bases between. Written as DNA, the CDR3 is TGCAGTGCTAGAGCTCCTGTTCCGGAATATGGGAATCAGCCCCAGCATTTT. Protein sequence: CSARAPVPEYGNQPQHF.

This clonotype appeared many times. The chain has TRBV9 and TRBJ2-3; unclear D gene. This CDR3 is built from 15 residues. The germline gives CDR1 SGDLS, CDR2 YYNGEE. The V end lost 0 bases, the J end lost 4 bases, and 12 bases lay between the germline ends. The CDR3 here is CASSVVVSLADTQYF. CDR3 in DNA: TGTGCCAGCAGCGTAGTTGTCTCCCTCGCAGATACGCAGTATTTT.

This clonotype has only a few counts. The genes are TRBV13 and TRBJ2-3; the D call may be TRBD1 or TRBD2 (6 bases each). Trimming stripped 3 bases from V and 1 base from J, with 20 bases between. Germline V lookup: CDR1 PRHDT, CDR2 FYEKMQ (reference sequence). The CDR3 has 18 amino acids. The DNA for the CDR3 is TGTGCCAGCAGCTTTATGTGGGGGGACAACTCCCGCACAGATACGCAGTATTTT. As protein: CASSFMWGDNSRTDTQYF.

A word on this clonotype: The junction and the germline gene differ at one end; a read error may be behind it. The chain uses TRBV20-1 and TRBJ1-1; tentative D call: TRBD1 (6 bases). There are 15 residues in the CDR3. The germline V gene encodes CDR1 DFQATT and CDR2 SNEGSKA (reference sequence). The CDR3 is CSAGDLGGLGTEAFF. In DNA, the CDR3 is TGCAGTGCTGGAGACCTCGGGGGGCTGGGCACTGAAGCTTTCTTT.

The chain employs TRBV20-1 and TRBJ1-5; TRBD1 aligns across 7 bases. The CDR3 loop spans 12 amino acids. Germline assignment: CDR1 DFQATT and CDR2 SNEGSKA (reference sequence). V was clipped by 4 bases and J by 9 bases; unmatched bases: 6. CDR3 in amino acids: CSAKGQVTPQHF. For the CDR3, the DNA is TGCAGTGCTAAAGGACAGGTTACGCCCCAGCATTTT.

Many counts were recorded for this clonotype. V usage is TRBV20-1 and J usage is TRBJ2-7; tentative D call: TRBD1 (5 bases). The germline CDR1 and CDR2 sequences are DFQATT and SNEGSKA (reference sequence). Between the trimmed V and J ends, which lost 5 bases and 1 base, there was a span of 15 bases. The CDR3 is 14 residues long. DNA for the CDR3: TGCAGTGCTTTGGACACCTACGGATCCTACGAGCAGTACTTC. It translates to CSALDTYGSYEQYF.

The V gene is TRBV10-3, the J gene TRBJ2-5; TRBD2 matches at 10 bases. V was clipped by 2 bases and J by 4 bases; unmatched bases: 4. CDR3 size: 15 residues. CDR1 is ENHRY, CDR2 SYGVKD, per germline. CDR3 coding DNA: TGTGCCATCAGTGAGCCGGGACTAGCGCGAGAGACCCAGTACTTC. This gives the protein CAISEPGLARETQYF.

This chain joins TRBV25-1 and TRBJ1-2, with unresolved D. V was cut by 1 base and J by 8 bases, with 8 bases left in between. The CDR3 has 12 amino acids. Germline-derived CDR1 and CDR2 are MGHDK and SYGVNS. In nucleotides, the CDR3 is TGTGCCAGCAGTGAATCCGTTGACGGCTACACCTTC. It is translated as CASSESVDGYTF.

J is TRBJ2-7 and V is TRBV7-9; TRBD2 is a possible D gene (5 bases). This CDR3 has 12 residues. In germline, CDR1 is SEHNR, CDR2 FQNEAQ (reference sequence). Trimming removed 6 bases at V and 2 bases at J, with 8 bases between. CDR3 DNA: TGTGCCAGCAGGATCGGGACCTACGAGCAGTACTTC. As protein: CASRIGTYEQYF.

This clonotype has more than one count but fewer than ten. V and J are TRBV7-2 and TRBJ2-5; 7 nucleotides match TRBD2. Looked up from germline, CDR1 is SGHTA and CDR2 is FQGNSA. The CDR3 is 15 amino acids. V gave up 3 bases and J gave up 5 bases; unmatched junction bases: 9. CDR3 region: CASSLDMRREETQYF. CDR3 in DNA: TGTGCCAGCAGCTTGGACATGAGGCGGGAGGAGACCCAGTACTTC.

The chain uses TRBV11-3 and TRBJ2-7; 7 positions match TRBD2. Germline CDR1 SGHNT, CDR2 YENEEA. The CDR3 runs 15 residues. The V segment lost 5 bases and the J segment 4 bases; nucleotides outside the gene matches: 11. Written as DNA, the CDR3 is TGTGCCAGCAGCCCGGGCCTGGGAGGGGATTACGAGCAGTACTTC. It is translated as CASSPGLGGDYEQYF.

This clonotype was seen a handful of times. V and J are TRBV6-5 and TRBJ1-6, with TRBD1 matching over 10 bases. There are 17 residues in the CDR3. Germline V gene sequence: CDR1 MNHEY, CDR2 SVGAGI. J was trimmed by 5 bases and V by 7 bases; bases with no gene match: 11. CDR3 DNA: TGTGCCAGCATTTTCGGGACAGGGGCAAAGGATAATTCACCCCTCCACTTT. This translates into CASIFGTGAKDNSPLHF.

This clonotype was seen a few times. V usage is TRBV7-9 and J usage is TRBJ2-7; D remains ambiguous. This CDR3 spans 16 amino acids. CDR1 and CDR2 (germline): SEHNR, FQNEAQ (reference sequence). Deletions cut 0 bases from V and 3 bases from J, with 15 bases between. The CDR3: CASSLALDARFYEQYF. The DNA of the CDR3 is TGTGCCAGCAGCTTAGCCCTCGACGCTCGCTTCTACGAGCAGTACTTC.

There are a few counts of this clonotype. The chain employs TRBV6-6 and TRBJ2-3, with TRBD2 matching over 9 bases. CDR1 and CDR2 from the germline V gene are MNHNY and SVGAGI (reference sequence). J was trimmed by 2 bases and V by 1 base; bases with no gene match: 4. The CDR3 covers 16 residues. The CDR3 sequence is CASSYWASGVTDTQYF. CDR3 DNA sequence: TGTGCCAGCAGTTACTGGGCTAGCGGGGTCACAGATACGCAGTATTTT.

V and J are TRBV6-1 and TRBJ2-5, with D possibly matching TRBD2 (7 bases). The CDR3 sequence is 15 residues long. V dropped 1 base and J dropped 5 bases, with 14 bases sitting between them. Looked up from germline, CDR1 is MNHNS and CDR2 is SASEGT. For the CDR3, the DNA is TGTGCCAGCAGTGAAGTAGGGGGGGGGCTTGAGACCCAGTACTTC. Protein product: CASSEVGGGLETQYF.

This clonotype has just a few counts. The chain employs TRBV4-1 and TRBJ2-5; tentative D call: TRBD1 (6 bases). V lost 4 bases, J lost 0 bases, and 12 bases lay in between. Looked up from germline, CDR1 is MGHRA and CDR2 is YSYEKL. The CDR3 spans 15 residues. The CDR3: CASSLSQGYQETQYF. CDR3 DNA sequence: TGCGCCAGCAGCCTAAGCCAGGGGTACCAAGAGACCCAGTACTTC.

This clonotype showed up just once. The chain links TRBV20-1 to TRBJ1-1; D not certain. Trimming took off 4 bases at V and 7 bases at J, with 19 bases between the two ends. The CDR3 is 14 amino acids. The germline gives CDR1 DFQATT, CDR2 SNEGSKA (reference sequence). CDR3 region: CSATRDGVNHEAFF. CDR3 in DNA: TGCAGTGCTACCCGTGATGGGGTCAATCATGAAGCTTTCTTT.

This clonotype turned up a few times. The V gene is TRBV7-9, the J gene TRBJ1-5, with D uncertain. Germline lookup yields CDR1 SEHNR and CDR2 FQNEAQ (reference sequence). V lost 8 bases and J 0 bases, leaving 11 bases between the germline ends. The CDR3 is 14 amino acids. CDR3 residues: CASGWVDSNQPQHF. CDR3 nucleotides: TGTGCCAGCGGGTGGGTTGATAGCAATCAGCCCCAGCATTTT.

This clonotype was seen more than once but under ten times. The genes are TRBV9 and TRBJ1-5, with 8 bases matching TRBD1. The CDR3 spans 16 residues. The germline V gene has CDR1 SGDLS and CDR2 YYNGEE. J gave up 6 bases and V 8 bases, and 16 bases lay outside the gene matches. CDR3 sequence (DNA): TGTGCCAGAAAACCCGACAGGGGTAGGCCCAGTCAGCCCCAGCATTTT. Translated, it gives CARKPDRGRPSQPQHF.

There are a few counts of this clonotype. The chain uses TRBV12-3 or TRBV12-4 and TRBJ2-5; 13 nucleotides match TRBD2. Trimming at V came to 1 base and at J to 4 bases, leaving 6 bases not matched to a gene. This CDR3 has 17 residues. DNA of the CDR3: TGTGCCAGCAGTTTAGGACTAGCGGGGGGCCGCCCAGAGACCCAGTACTTC. Its translation is CASSLGLAGGRPETQYF.